This TCR beta chain emerged from a study of regulatory T cells in long-lasting Graves disease (dated by TCRdb to about 2021). About the full investigation: In the newly diagnosed Graves' disease group, patients had been taking antithyroid drugs for less than 3 months. Patients with persistent Graves' disease were compared with patients with newly diagnosed Graves' disease using TCR sequencing and RNA sequencing of peripheral blood. The study took place in China and was registered as a clinical trial. A total of roughly 35 samples were covered by TCR sequencing, comprising some 13 persistent and around 20 newly diagnosed Graves' disease patients. What the study reported, not specific to this receptor: Persistent Graves' disease patients showed lower TCR Shannon entropy and fewer highly expanded clones than newly diagnosed patients, suggesting clonal expansion. Sequencing and analysis were limited to the TCR beta chain. As a limitation, the authors acknowledged that the small sample size may reduce accuracy. The study examined only peripheral blood because the primary lesion, thyroid tissue, could not be accessed. Patients with persistent disease shared more public clonotypes (around 3,000) than newly diagnosed patients did (approximately 1,000). Persistent disease showed preferential use of TRBV28, TRBJ1-2 and TRBJ2-5, whereas newly diagnosed disease favored TRBV20-1 and TRBJ2-1.

Libraries were constructed by multiplex PCR. Instrument on record: Illumina HiSeq 4000. CDR3 regions were amplified by Arm-PCR with iRepertoire HTBI primers to construct TCR beta libraries. PCR products were gel purified before sequencing. The paper's processing steps were these. Across samples, about 64 TRBV and 13 to 15 TRBJ segments were identified and used for gene usage analysis of CDR3 amino acid clonotypes. COPE and FqMerger were used to merge filtered high-quality paired reads into contigs. Contigs were aligned with BLAST to IMGT TRBV, TRBD and TRBJ reference genes, and CDR3 was defined per IMGT. Clonotypes above 0.1% frequency were classified as highly expanded clones. Repertoire diversity was measured by Shannon entropy, and V-J evenness by the Gini coefficient. Public clonotypes were defined as clonotypes shared by more than one individual. TCRdb reworked the public reads: Q25 trimming with fastp, MiXCR clone assembly, productive beta chains retained. Each entry merges the rows of one CDR3 protein and shows their most common DNA and genes. The authors' filters were not applied to this entry. Counted in this sample were over 350,000 distinct CDR3 sequences; roughly 15% of them appeared once. About a sixth of the sample goes to the ten largest clones.

In this sample, this clonotype turned up many times. Its antigen is still unknown. No quality values exist for individual bases; no much larger clone is one base distant. Trimming takes 5 bases off V and 7 bases off J; junction bases not matched to a gene: 6. Spanning cysteine to phenylalanine, the CDR3 consists of 14 amino acids. The entry retains the CDR3 DNA only, 42 bases that are in frame from base 1. The time point label corresponds to: newly diagnosed GD, antithyroid drugs for less than 3 months. For both TCR sequencing and RNA sequencing, RNA was extracted from PBMCs in TRIzol. Graves' disease was diagnosed according to American Thyroid Association guidelines. The patients came from an endocrinology department in Xi'an, China. Each patient gave approximately 8.8 milliliters of peripheral blood, collected in an EDTA anticoagulant tube. Ficoll Paque Plus density gradient separation was used to isolate PBMCs, and no further T cell sorting was performed. RNA quality was checked with an Agilent 2100 Bioanalyzer and agarose gel, and concentration with a NanoDrop 2000.

Another study also made use of these data, one on T cells in Graves' hyperthyroidism and ophthalmopathy. From that second study: Stable Graves' hyperthyroidism was defined as no progression to ophthalmopathy during 18 months of follow-up. Hyperthyroidism patients were newly diagnosed, with disease duration under 2 months, and aged 18 to 65 years. Patients with uncontrolled infections, other autoimmune diseases, pregnancy or lactation were excluded. Diagnoses relied on clinical symptoms, serum thyroxine and TRAb, thyroid ultrasound and orbital computed tomography. A first-round RT-PCR of the TCR CDR3 used the HTBI primer set with the Qiagen OneStep RT-PCR kit. Most expanded thyroid clonotypes (frequency above 0.001) were also detected in blood, a finding suggesting that blood repertoires may reflect thyroid immune responses. In cross-validation, a model built on a 13 V-J signature told ophthalmopathy apart from stable hyperthyroidism with under 90% sensitivity and roughly 81% specificity, and in testing the same model reached 80%/75%. In validation, the model predicted progression to ophthalmopathy with 60% to 71% sensitivity and over 72% specificity, a median of 6.5 months before onset. A discovery cohort of about 100 patients, approximately 45 with Graves' ophthalmopathy and 55 to 60 with stable Graves' hyperthyroidism, was used to find distinguishing TCR V-J signatures. An independent validation cohort of some 18 hyperthyroidism patients and 17 patients who later progressed to ophthalmopathy tested prospective prediction of ophthalmopathy. The 100 discovery patients were divided at random into training and test sets in a 7:3 ratio. In several Graves' hyperthyroidism patients, the study also compared T-cell repertoires from thyroid tissue with T-cell repertoires from blood. After sampling, hyperthyroidism patients received methimazole starting at 30 mg daily, and ophthalmopathy patients received high-dose intravenous methylprednisolone. Libraries were constructed in a second round of multiplex PCR, after which size selection and purification were carried out. Paired-end sequencing of the libraries was performed with 100 bp reads on an Illumina HiSeq2000. SOAPnuke was used to process the raw data, removing reads that contained adapters or uncalled bases, had a mean Phred below 15, or lacked an exact match to the constant primer or identifier. High-quality paired reads were merged with COPE v1.2.5, and unique nucleotide sequences were defined as clonotypes. Clonotypes were aligned to IMGT TRBV, TRBD and TRBJ reference segments using MiTCR v1.1. The analysis was restricted to V-J combinations with a frequency above 0.0001, which together covered 99% to 99.2% of the repertoires. The TCS score was defined as the ratio of F50 (clonal expansion) to E x V (chaos), calculated using BLOSUM62-based TCRdist between CDR3 peptides within each V-J. Welch's t-statistics and random forest reduced some 510 V-J features to roughly 13, which were used in a naive Bayes classifier (R e1071). No statistical method was used to fix the sample size in advance, and group allocation was not hidden from the investigators. According to the paper, TCR Vbeta CDR3 sequencing was carried out on approximately 140 peripheral blood samples, which came from under 50 ophthalmopathy, 75 or so hyperthyroidism and approximately 17 progressor patients.

The source was peripheral blood mononuclear cells (PBMCs), collected at new diagnosis, from a patient treated with antithyroid drugs. The receptor's source is a woman in her fifties or sixties with Graves disease. Donor details come from another sample of the same person, matched by shared clones. The V and J genes are TRBV12-3 or TRBV12-4 and TRBJ2-5, and 11 junctional nucleotides match TRBD1. The sequenced DNA is TGTGCCAGCAGTCCGGACAGGGGGCGGGGGACCCAGTACTTC. This sequence encodes CASSPDRGRGTQYF.